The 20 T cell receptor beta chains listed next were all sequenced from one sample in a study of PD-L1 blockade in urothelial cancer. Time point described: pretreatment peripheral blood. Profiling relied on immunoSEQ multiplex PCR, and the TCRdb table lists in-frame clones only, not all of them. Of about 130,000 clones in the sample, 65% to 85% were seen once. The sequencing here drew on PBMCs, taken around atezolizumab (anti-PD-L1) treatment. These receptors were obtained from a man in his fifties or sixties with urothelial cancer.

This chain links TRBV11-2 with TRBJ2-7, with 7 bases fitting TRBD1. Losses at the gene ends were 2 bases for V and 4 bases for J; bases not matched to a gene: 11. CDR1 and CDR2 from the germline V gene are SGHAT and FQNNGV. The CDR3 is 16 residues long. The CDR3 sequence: CASSLFAGGFSYEQYF. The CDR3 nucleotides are TGTGCCAGCAGCTTATTCGCAGGGGGTTTTAGTTACGAGCAGTACTTC.

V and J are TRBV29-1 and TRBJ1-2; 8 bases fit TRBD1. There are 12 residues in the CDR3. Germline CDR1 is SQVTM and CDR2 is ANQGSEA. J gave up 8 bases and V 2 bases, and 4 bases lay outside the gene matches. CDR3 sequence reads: CSVEQGAGGYTF. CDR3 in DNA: TGCAGCGTTGAACAGGGGGCCGGGGGCTACACCTTC.

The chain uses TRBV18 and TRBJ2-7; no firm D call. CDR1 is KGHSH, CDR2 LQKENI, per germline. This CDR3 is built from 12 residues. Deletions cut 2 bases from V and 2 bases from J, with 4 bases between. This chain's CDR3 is CASSPGPYEQYF. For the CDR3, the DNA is TGTGCCAGCTCACCAGGGCCCTACGAGCAGTACTTC.

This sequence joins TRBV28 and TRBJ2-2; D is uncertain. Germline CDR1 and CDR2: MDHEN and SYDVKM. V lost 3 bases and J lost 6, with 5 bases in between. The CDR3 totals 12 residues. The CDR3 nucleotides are TGTGCCAGCAGTTTTGAGGCCGGGGAGCTGTTTTTT. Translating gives CASSFEAGELFF.

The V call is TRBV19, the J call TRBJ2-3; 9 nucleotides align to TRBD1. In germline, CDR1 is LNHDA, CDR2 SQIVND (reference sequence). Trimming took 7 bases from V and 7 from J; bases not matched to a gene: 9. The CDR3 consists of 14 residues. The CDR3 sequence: CASTVGTGTNTQYF. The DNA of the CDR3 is TGTGCCAGTACAGTTGGGACAGGGACAAATACGCAGTATTTT.

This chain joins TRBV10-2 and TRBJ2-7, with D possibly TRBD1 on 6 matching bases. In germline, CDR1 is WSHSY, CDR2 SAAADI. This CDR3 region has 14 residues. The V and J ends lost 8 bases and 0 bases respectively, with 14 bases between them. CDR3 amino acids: CASGTGPPSYEQYF. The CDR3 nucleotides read TGCGCCAGCGGCACAGGGCCACCCTCCTACGAGCAGTACTTC.

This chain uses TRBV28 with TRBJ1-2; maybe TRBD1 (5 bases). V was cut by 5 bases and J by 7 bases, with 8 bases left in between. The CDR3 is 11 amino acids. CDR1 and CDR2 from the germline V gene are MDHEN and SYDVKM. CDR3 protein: CASSLGGGYTF. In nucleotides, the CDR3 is TGTGCCAGCAGTCTGGGGGGTGGCTACACCTTC.

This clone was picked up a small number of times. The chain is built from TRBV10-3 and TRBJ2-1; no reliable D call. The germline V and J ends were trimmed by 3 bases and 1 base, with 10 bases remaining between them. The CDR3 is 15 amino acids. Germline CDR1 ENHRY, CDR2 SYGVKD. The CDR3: CAISDLGSSYNEQFF. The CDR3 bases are TGTGCCATCAGTGATCTCGGGTCATCCTACAATGAGCAGTTCTTC.

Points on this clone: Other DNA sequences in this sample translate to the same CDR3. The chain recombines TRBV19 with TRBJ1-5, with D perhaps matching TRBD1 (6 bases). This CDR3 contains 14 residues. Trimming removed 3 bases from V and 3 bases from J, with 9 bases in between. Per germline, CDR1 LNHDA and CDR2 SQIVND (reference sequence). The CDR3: CASSIGQNNQPQHF. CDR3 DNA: TGTGCCAGTAGTATCGGACAGAACAATCAGCCCCAGCATTTT.

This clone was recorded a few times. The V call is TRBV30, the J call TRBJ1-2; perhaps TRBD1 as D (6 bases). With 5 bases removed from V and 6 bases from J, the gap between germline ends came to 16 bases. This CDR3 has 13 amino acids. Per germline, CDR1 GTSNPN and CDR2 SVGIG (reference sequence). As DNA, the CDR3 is TGTGCCTGGGACAGGACCTCGCGGAATGGCTACACCTTC. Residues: CAWDRTSRNGYTF.

The CDR3 sequence: CASSSTADPAYAEAFF. As DNA, the CDR3 is TGTGCCAGCAGCTCCACAGCTGACCCGGCTTACGCTGAAGCTTTCTTT. The V gene is TRBV7-2, the J gene TRBJ1-1, with D unclear. Germline V gene lookup returns CDR1 SGHTA and CDR2 FQGNSA. The CDR3 totals 16 residues. Trimming left V 4 bases short and J 6 bases short, with 21 bases between.

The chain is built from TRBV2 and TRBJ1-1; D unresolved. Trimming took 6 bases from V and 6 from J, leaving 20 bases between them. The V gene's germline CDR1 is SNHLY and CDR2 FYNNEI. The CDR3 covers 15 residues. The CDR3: CASSAGRSLQAEAFF. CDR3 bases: TGTGCCAGCAGCGCAGGTCGTTCGCTTCAGGCTGAAGCTTTCTTT.

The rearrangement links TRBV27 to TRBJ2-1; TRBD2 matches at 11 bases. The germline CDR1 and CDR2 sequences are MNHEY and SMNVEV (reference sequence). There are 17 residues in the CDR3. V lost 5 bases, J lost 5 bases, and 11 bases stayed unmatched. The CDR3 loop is CASSLRGSGRANNEQFF. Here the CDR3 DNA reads TGTGCCAGCAGTCTCCGTGGTAGCGGGAGGGCCAACAATGAGCAGTTCTTC.

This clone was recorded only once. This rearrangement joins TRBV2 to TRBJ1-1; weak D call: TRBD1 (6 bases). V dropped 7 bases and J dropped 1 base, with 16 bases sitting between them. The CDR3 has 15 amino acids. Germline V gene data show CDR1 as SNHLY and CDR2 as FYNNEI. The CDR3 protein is CASIGGAFTNTEAFF. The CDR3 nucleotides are TGTGCCAGCATTGGGGGGGCTTTCACGAACACTGAAGCTTTCTTT.

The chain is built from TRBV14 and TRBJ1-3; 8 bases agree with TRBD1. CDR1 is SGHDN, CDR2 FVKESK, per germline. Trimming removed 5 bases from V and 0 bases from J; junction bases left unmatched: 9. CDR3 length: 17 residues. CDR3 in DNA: TGTGCCAGCAGCGCGACAGGGGCCCCCATCTCTGGAAACACCATATATTTT. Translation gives CASSATGAPISGNTIYF.

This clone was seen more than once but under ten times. This chain's CDR3 is CASSLDGTSGDTDTQYF. The CDR3 bases are TGTGCCAGCAGCTTAGATGGGACTAGCGGGGACACAGATACGCAGTATTTT. The rearrangement uses TRBV7-2 and TRBJ2-3; 13 bases align to TRBD2. CDR3 size: 17 residues. Losses at the gene ends were 1 base for V and 2 bases for J; bases not matched to a gene: 3. Germline CDR1 is SGHTA and CDR2 is FQGNSA.

The CDR3 spells CASSQDSMGQGSRNTIYF. CDR3 DNA sequence: TGTGCCAGCAGCCAAGATAGTATGGGACAGGGGTCTCGAAACACCATATATTTT. The rearrangement joins TRBV4-2 to TRBJ1-3; 10 bases are a match to TRBD1. Germline V gene sequence: CDR1 LGHNA, CDR2 YNFKEQ. This CDR3 has 18 amino acids. The junction had 10 bases not matched to a gene; V was cut back by 0 bases and J by 5 bases.

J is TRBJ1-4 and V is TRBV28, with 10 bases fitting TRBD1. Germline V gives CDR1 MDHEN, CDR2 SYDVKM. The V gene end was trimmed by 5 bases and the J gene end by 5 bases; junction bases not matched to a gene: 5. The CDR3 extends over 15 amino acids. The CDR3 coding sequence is TGTGCCAGCAGTCTCCCGACAGGGGGCAATGAAAAACTGTTTTTT. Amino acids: CASSLPTGGNEKLFF.

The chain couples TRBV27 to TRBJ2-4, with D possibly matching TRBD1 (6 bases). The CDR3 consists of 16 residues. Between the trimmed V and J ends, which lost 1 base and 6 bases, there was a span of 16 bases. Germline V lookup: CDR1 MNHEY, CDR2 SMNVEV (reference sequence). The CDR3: CASSLYTPQGRNIQYF. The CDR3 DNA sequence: TGTGCCAGCAGTTTATACACCCCACAGGGTAGAAACATTCAGTACTTC.

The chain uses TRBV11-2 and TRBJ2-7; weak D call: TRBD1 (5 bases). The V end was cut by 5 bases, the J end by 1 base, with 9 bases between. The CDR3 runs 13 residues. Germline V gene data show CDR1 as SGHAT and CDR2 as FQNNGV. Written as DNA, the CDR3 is TGTGCCAGCAGCCTACAGGTTTCCTACGAGCAGTACTTC. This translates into CASSLQVSYEQYF.